This TCR beta chain was found in a study of spatial heterogeneity in lung cancer. This clonotype has a handful of counts. TCRdb re-called the 5' RACE reads through MiXCR, storing one row per CDR3 protein. The sample lists over 1,500 distinct CDR3 sequences; 19% were seen once. Described time point: blood at routine non-recurrence follow-up after resection. The CDR3 runs to 16 residues. Germline V lookup: CDR1 SEHNR, CDR2 FQNEAQ (reference sequence). Between the trimmed V and J ends, which lost 4 bases and 2 bases, there was a span of 17 bases. The sequence was obtained from a male donor with early-stage non-small cell lung cancer. The sequenced sample was PBMCs, obtained at follow-up. The chain carries TRBV7-9 and TRBJ1-1, with no clear D. The CDR3 sequence: CASSSPVSGSNTEAFF. In nucleotides, the CDR3 is TGTGCCAGCAGCTCTCCTGTCTCGGGGTCCAACACTGAAGCTTTCTTT.